This entry features one T cell receptor beta chain sequence. The data stem from a study of blood T cell repertoires in COVID-19. Looking at the study overall: COVID-19 samples, acute and convalescent, were from the United States, Italy and Spain.

In the study's own analysis: Amplification with reference gene primers provided the estimates of nucleated cell counts. Profiled with immunoSEQ multiplex PCR; TCRdb holds only in-frame clones, not every one. V, J and clone size derive from that table, while D and trimming were established from the DNA sequence. The sample includes over 120,000 clones, 85% to 90% of them seen just once. J lost 7 bases, V lost 2 bases, and 2 bases had no gene match. The germline V gene has CDR1 MNHEY and CDR2 SVGAGI. The CDR3 is 13 amino acids. Sequences were obtained from peripheral blood. J is TRBJ2-1 and V is TRBV6-5; TRBD1 aligns across 7 bases. The source of this sequence is a woman in her 50s with active or convalescent COVID-19. In nucleotides, the CDR3 is TGTGCCAGCAGTTACGGACAGGTAAATGAGCAGTTCTTC. Protein: CASSYGQVNEQFF.